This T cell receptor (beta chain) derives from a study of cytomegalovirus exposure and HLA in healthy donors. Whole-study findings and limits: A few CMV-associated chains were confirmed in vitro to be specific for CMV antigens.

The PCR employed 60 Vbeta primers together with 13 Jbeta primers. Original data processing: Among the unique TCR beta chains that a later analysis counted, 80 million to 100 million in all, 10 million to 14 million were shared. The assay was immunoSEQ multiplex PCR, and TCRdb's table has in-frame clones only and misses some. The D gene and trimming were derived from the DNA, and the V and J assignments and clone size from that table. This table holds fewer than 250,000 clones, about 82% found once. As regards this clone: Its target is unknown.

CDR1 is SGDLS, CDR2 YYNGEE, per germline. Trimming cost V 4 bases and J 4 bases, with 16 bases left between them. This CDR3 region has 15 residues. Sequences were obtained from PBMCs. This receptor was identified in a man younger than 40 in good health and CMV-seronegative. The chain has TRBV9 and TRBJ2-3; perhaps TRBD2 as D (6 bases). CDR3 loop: CASSPFGTYADTQYF. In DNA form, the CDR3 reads TGTGCCAGCAGCCCGTTCGGGACTTATGCAGATACGCAGTATTTT.